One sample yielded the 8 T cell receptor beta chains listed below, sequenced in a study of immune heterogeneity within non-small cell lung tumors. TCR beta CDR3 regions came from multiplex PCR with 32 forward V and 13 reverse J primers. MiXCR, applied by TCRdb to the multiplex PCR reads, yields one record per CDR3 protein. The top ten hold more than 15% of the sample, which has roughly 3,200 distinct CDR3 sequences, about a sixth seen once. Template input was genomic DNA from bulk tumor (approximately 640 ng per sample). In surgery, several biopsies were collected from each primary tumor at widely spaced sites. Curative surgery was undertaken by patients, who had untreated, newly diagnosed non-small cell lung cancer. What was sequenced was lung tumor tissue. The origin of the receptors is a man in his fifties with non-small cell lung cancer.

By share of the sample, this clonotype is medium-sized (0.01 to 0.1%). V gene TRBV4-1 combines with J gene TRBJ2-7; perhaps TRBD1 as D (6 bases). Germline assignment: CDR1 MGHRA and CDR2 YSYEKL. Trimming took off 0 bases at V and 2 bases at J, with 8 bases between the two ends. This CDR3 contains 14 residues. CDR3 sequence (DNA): TGCGCCAGCAGCCAAGAACAGGGTCCCTACGAGCAGTACTTC. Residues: CASSQEQGPYEQYF.

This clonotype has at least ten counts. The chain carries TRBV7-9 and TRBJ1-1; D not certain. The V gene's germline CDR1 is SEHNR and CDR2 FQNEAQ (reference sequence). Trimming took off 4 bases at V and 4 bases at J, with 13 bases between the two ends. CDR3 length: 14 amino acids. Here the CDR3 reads CASSSIGPLTEAFF. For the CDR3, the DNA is TGTGCCAGCAGCTCTATAGGTCCACTCACTGAAGCTTTCTTT.

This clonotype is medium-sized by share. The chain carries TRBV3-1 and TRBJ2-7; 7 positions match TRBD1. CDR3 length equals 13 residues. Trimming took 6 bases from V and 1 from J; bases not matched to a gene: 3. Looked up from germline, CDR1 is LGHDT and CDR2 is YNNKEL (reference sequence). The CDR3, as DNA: TGTGCCAGCAGGCCCAGGGGGTCCTACGAGCAGTACTTC. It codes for CASRPRGSYEQYF.

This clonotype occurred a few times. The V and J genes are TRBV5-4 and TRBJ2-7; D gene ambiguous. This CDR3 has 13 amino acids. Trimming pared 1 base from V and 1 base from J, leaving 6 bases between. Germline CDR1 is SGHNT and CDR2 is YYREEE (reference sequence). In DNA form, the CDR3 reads TGTGCCAGCAGCTTGCCCAGTTCCTACGAGCAGTACTTC. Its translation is CASSLPSSYEQYF.

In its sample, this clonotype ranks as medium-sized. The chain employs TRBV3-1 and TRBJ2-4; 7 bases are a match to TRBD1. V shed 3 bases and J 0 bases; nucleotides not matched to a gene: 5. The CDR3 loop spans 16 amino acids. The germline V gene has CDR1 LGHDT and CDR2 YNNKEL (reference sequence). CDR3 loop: CASSQWTGLAKNIQYF. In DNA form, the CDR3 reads TGTGCCAGCAGCCAGTGGACAGGTCTAGCCAAAAACATTCAGTACTTC.

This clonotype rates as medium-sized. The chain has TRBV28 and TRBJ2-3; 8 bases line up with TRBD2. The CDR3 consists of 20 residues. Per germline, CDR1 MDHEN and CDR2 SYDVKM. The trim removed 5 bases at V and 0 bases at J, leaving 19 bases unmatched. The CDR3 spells CASSPRTLRAGDLSTDTQYF. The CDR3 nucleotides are TGTGCCAGCAGTCCCCGCACCCTTAGAGCGGGAGATCTTAGCACAGATACGCAGTATTTT. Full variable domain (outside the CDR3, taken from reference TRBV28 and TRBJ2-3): DVKVTQSSRYLVKRTGEKVFLECVQDMDHENMFWYRQDPGLGLRLIYFSYDVKMKEKGDIPEGYSVSREKKERFSLILESASTNQTSMYLCASSPRTLRAGDLSTDTQYFGPGTRLTVL.

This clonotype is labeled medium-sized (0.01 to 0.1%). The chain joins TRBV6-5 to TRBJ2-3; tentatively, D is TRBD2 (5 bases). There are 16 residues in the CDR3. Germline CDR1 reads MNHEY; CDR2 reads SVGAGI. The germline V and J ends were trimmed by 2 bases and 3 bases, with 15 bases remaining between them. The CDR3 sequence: CASSYGTRPQTDTQYF. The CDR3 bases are TGTGCCAGCAGTTACGGTACTAGGCCCCAAACAGATACGCAGTATTTT.

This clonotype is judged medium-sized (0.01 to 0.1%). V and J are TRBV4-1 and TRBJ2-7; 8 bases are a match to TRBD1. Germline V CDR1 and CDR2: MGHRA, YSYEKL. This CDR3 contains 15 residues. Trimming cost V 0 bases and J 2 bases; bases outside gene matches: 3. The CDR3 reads CASSQERTGPYEQYF. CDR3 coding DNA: TGCGCCAGCAGCCAAGAAAGGACAGGGCCCTACGAGCAGTACTTC.